The source of this T cell receptor (beta chain) is a study of PD-1 blockade in classical Hodgkin lymphoma (dated by TCRdb to the early 2020s). At the level of the whole study: Nivolumab dosing was 3 mg/kg intravenously every 2 weeks, continuing until either disease progression or unacceptable toxicity. To define a peripheral blood immune signature of response to PD-1 blockade in classical Hodgkin lymphoma, the study combined TCR beta sequencing with CyTOF.

General study outcomes and caveats: Only a single clinical trial cohort was studied, and what caused the repertoire differences, possibly disease activity or prior therapy, remained undefined. Baseline TCR diversity was reported to be lower in newly diagnosed patients than in healthy donors and to be lower still in relapsed/refractory patients. Lower diversity was observed in patients in whom nivolumab was started less than 1 year after ASCT, and these patients were excluded from later analyses so that confounding by immune reconstitution would be avoided. A significant rise by C4D1 was seen in CD4+ but not CD8+ TCR diversity (p=0.0027 vs p=0.16), with the rise being most apparent in complete responders (p=0.02). Trial patients with a complete response had baseline diversity similar to that of newly diagnosed patients, while partial responders and progressors had significantly lower diversity.

The Qiagen DNeasy kit was used to extract genomic DNA from unsorted PBMCs and from the negatively selected CD4+ and CD8+ fractions. Using primers that anneal to V and J segments, immunoSEQ multiplex PCR amplified the TCR beta CDR3 regions. Amplification bias was minimized using a synthetic immune receptor repertoire, and residual bias was removed computationally after sequencing. Per the source publication's procedure: Repertoire diversity was quantified as the Shannon entropy index using custom Python scripts. The unsorted, CD4+ and CD8+ repertoires were each analyzed separately, with the exception of combined analyses, where CD4+ and CD8+ sequences were merged in silico. A clone was considered expanded if an increase in frequency of at least 2-fold after treatment relative to C1D1 was found, and a pseudocount of 0.5 was applied to clones undetected at baseline. Singleton clones were defined as clones with 0 or 1 copy at C1D1, and non-singleton clones were defined as clones with 2 or more copies. Clones expanded in unsorted samples were labelled as CD4+, CD8+ or unknown by matching protein sequences in sorted samples from the same patient. Wilcoxon tests on paired samples were used to test changes in diversity from C1D1 to C4D1. This is the immuneACCESS table as TCRdb keeps it, with only in-frame sequences that have V and J called. A part of the clones is gone; compared with another copy, unresolved V genes explain less than half, and the rest is unexplained. The V and J calls and clone size were taken over from that table, and D and trimming were inferred from the DNA. The sample has tens of thousands of clones on record, around 90% of them singletons. Over 11% of the sample is held by the ten biggest clonotypes.

The CDR3, cysteine through phenylalanine, is 15 amino acids long. The kept DNA is CDR3 alone, 45 bases in frame from the first base. The germline V gene yields SGHTA for CDR1 and FQGTGA for CDR2. Trimming takes 2 bases from V and 5 bases from J, and the germline ends sit 14 bases apart. In the paper's terms, the time point label means: cycle 4 day 1 (C4D1), after less than 7 weeks of nivolumab. All trial patients had relapsed after autologous stem cell transplantation, with cohorts A, B and C differing in prior brentuximab vedotin exposure. The trial cohort was composed of about 53 patients with relapsed/refractory classical Hodgkin lymphoma, for whom complete response, partial response or progressive disease was recorded as best overall response. Single-agent nivolumab was administered to trial patients in the multi-cohort phase II CheckMate 205 trial. An independent review committee assessed best overall response by applying the 2007 International Working Group response criteria. PBMCs from the trial were collected at three points: immediately before nivolumab initiation (C1D1), and during therapy at cycle 2 day 1 and cycle 4 day 1. Peripheral blood was collected in 8 mL Vacutainer Cell Preparation Tubes, from which PBMCs were isolated by centrifugation and then cryopreserved.

With respect to this clone: Its specific antigen is unknown. Per-base quality was not reported, and no clone a single base away is much larger than it.

The sequences come from peripheral blood mononuclear cells (PBMCs), collected before the fourth cycle of nivolumab. The chain was built from TRBV7-3 and TRBJ2-3, with a weak D call of TRBD2 (5 bases match). This TCR was sampled from a human donor with classical Hodgkin lymphoma. The DNA sequence follows: TGTGCCAGCAGCTTACAGAGCGGATTGCGAGATACGCAGTATTTT. This sequence encodes CASSLQSGLRDTQYF.